This T cell receptor beta chain derives from a study of blood T cells in healthy people across ages. The study's findings and limits: Researchers judged that diversity estimates from one million T cells fell short of true values. PBMCs left unsorted prevented a conclusive naive versus antigen-experienced comparison. Aged donors had fewer naive CD4+ cells and lower diversity than long-lived donors.

Remarks on this clonotype: Its antigen is still unknown. It may be a read error: a sequence one base away is much more abundant.

With a J-beta primer mix and a sample-barcoded 5' primer, a second PCR ran 7 to 11 cycles. MiXCR, run by TCRdb on the 5' RACE reads, gives a single entry per CDR3 protein. Of about 1.5 million distinct CDR3 sequences listed, roughly two fifths are singletons. The CDR3 extends over 14 amino acids. Germline CDR1 is SGDLS and CDR2 is YYNGEE. The V and J ends lost 3 bases and 4 bases, in that order; junction bases with no gene match: 6. The authors drew about 9.5 milliliters of peripheral blood from each donor. Sequencing was carried out using blood. This TCR was recovered from a woman aged 18-29 years in good health. The rearrangement joins TRBV9 to TRBJ1-2, with TRBD1 matching over 7 bases. In nucleotides, the CDR3 is TGTGCCAGCAGCGCCACAGGGGTCCTCTATGGCTACACCTTC. Translating it yields CASSATGVLYGYTF.